This record looks at one T cell receptor (beta chain) sequence and its context. Its specificity is unknown. Germline V CDR1 and CDR2: SGHVS, FQNEAQ. The CDR3 length is 19 residues. V dropped 5 bases and J dropped 4; count of bases not matched to a gene: 20. This sample was included in a study of shared clonotypes between healthy human individuals. Overall study: Each donor's CD8 memory used one plate, CD8 naive two, each CD4 subset three.

Study conclusions and caveats: Clonotypes not shared had lower generation probabilities than those common to all four donors.

Naive CD8 cells lacked CD45RO, underwent positive selection for CCR7 and left out terminally differentiated effector memory CD45RA+ cells. It was at deep level that the assay was run. Assay: immunoSEQ multiplex PCR; the TCRdb copy retains only in-frame clones and omits some. Among roughly 2.1 million clones listed, around 93% were seen once. Specimen: naive CD8+ T cells from PBMCs. The TCR was taken from a young man in good health. Some clones in this sample may be carry-over from other donors' samples. The chain carries TRBV7-8 and TRBJ1-3, with TRBD1 matching 7 bases. This CDR3 is CASSPLPPGTGVGGNTIYF. The DNA for the CDR3 is TGTGCCAGCAGCCCTTTACCCCCCGGAACAGGGGTGGGAGGAAACACCATATATTTT.